Reported below is one TCR beta chain. Its antigen specificity is not known. No clone much larger than this one lies a single base away; base qualities are absent. Explained via the paper, the time point label denotes: baseline before first vaccination. Vaccinee samples were obtained from the UK trials COV001 and COV002, which included a single-blind randomized controlled phase 2/3 trial of AZD1222 (ChAdOx1 nCoV-19) in healthy adults. For TCRbeta chain sequencing, PBMC samples were collected from trial participants at day 0 and at day 28 after the second dose. The data belong to a study of T cell responses to AZD1222 COVID-19 vaccine (dated by TCRdb to the early 2020s). Concerning the study at large: AZD1222 recipients with second doses at about 4 weeks or about 12 weeks were pooled, because spike-specific TCR depth and breadth did not differ between schedules. TCR sequencing was performed for 230 to 250 trial participants, of whom about 200 were given two doses of AZD1222 and 26 were given two doses of MenACWY control vaccine. Trial participants were enrolled by age into subgroups of 18-55, 56-69 and 70-plus years, and roughly 150, 30 and 60 TCR-sequenced participants, respectively, were included in these subgroups.

The CDR3 regions of human TCRbeta chains were analyzed by immunosequencing. Per the original workflow: Repertoire TCRs were checked for matches against a reference library of SARS-CoV-2-specific TCRs that had been generated using the MIRA antigen-specificity platform. Breadth meant the fraction of unique TCRs that were SARS-CoV-2-associated, whereas depth meant the fraction of total T cells that were SARS-CoV-2-associated. Using the MIRA data, every spike-specific TCR was mapped to the spike region that the TCR reacted to and assigned to either a CD4 or a CD8 class. Log10-transformed breadth and depth values were compared by one-way ANOVA with Sidak's multiple comparisons tests. Sourced from immuneACCESS, this table was stored by TCRdb with only in-frame sequences that have V and J called. A share of the clones is absent; for the studies checked, an unresolved V gene accounts for under half, and the remainder has no known explanation. V and J calls and clone size are as listed in that table; D and trimming were resolved from the DNA. The sample profile shows 100,000 to 150,000 clones; 89% of them were found once. Approximately 1.5% of the sample is taken by the ten largest.

Summary of the overall study and its limitations: CD4 TCRs associated with the vaccine covered the entire spike protein, and the dominant responses were in regions 160-218 and 743-854. Conclusions about previously exposed vaccinees were limited because only a handful of AZD1222 recipients were SARS-CoV-2 seropositive at baseline. Spike-specific TCR breadth and depth rose significantly after two AZD1222 doses compared with day 0 and with MenACWY recipients. Reportedly, almost half of the unique spike-specific TCRs recognized epitopes lying outside the regions that are mutated in the B.1.351 and B.1.1.7 variants. In the small 56-69-year group, the increase in depth fell short of significance, most likely because of low power. Participants were mostly white British and included more females than males, and it was suggested by the authors that clonal diversity may have been underestimated. Because no day 14 peak-response samples were available, repertoires were characterized only after the peak T cell response.

This TCR derives from an adult in good health. The sample consisted of peripheral blood, taken on day 0 of AZD1222 vaccination.

The CDR3 amino acid sequence is: CSARMGDSPYF. The nucleotide sequence reads TGCAGTGCTAGAATGGGGGATAGTCCGTACTTC. The chain links TRBV20-1 with TRBJ2-7; the D region is possibly TRBD1 or TRBD2, each matching across 5 bases. For CDR1 and CDR2, the germline V gene (reference sequence) lists DFQATT and SNEGSKA. Including the terminal cysteine and phenylalanine, the CDR3 comprises 11 residues. The CDR3 DNA has 33 bases and is translated from base 1. At the junction V is shortened by 2 bases and J by 12 bases, with 14 bases in between.